This T cell receptor (beta chain) came from a study of cytomegalovirus exposure and HLA in healthy donors. This clone was counted a few times. Its antigen is currently unknown. Study-level results: A later analysis found TCR association rates differed by HLA locus, highest for DRB1 and lowest for HLA-C. A few chains tied to CMV proved CMV antigen-specific in vitro.

With 4 bases removed from V and 4 bases from J, the gap between germline ends came to 13 bases. The CDR3 has 13 amino acids. Germline CDR1 and CDR2: GTSNPN and SVGIG (reference sequence). Researchers ran the PCR with 60 Vbeta and 13 Jbeta primers. The protocol was immunoSEQ multiplex PCR, while the TCRdb copy is restricted to in-frame clones and leaves out a portion. Here the sample spans 100,000 to 150,000 clones, about 15% being singletons. The chain has TRBV30 and TRBJ1-1; D possibly corresponds to TRBD1 (5 bases). Sequenced sample: PBMCs. The sequence was collected from a female donor in good health and CMV-seropositive. CDR3 region: CAWTFGGITEAFF. The CDR3 DNA reads as TGTGCCTGGACCTTTGGGGGGATCACTGAAGCTTTCTTT.